The entry that follows covers one T cell receptor beta chain sequence. This sample is drawn from a study of blood T cells in healthy people across ages. The authors ran a second PCR of roughly 7 to 11 cycles using a sample-barcoded 5' primer and a J-beta primer mix. Each CDR3 protein gets one entry after TCRdb re-called the 5' RACE reads with MiXCR. The sample has around 800,000 distinct CDR3 sequences; roughly 25% are singletons. This sample was also put to use in a study of T cells of mothers and their children.

The sequenced sample was blood. This receptor was identified in a boy aged 5-17 years in good health.

The CDR3 loop reads CAPPSKGGARETQYF. In DNA, the CDR3 is TGTGCCCCACCCAGTAAGGGGGGGGCGCGGGAGACCCAGTACTTC. The chain is built from TRBV6-5 and TRBJ2-1, with D perhaps TRBD2 (7 bases). Near its end, the DNA agrees better with TRBJ2-5, so the J call may be wrong. CDR3 length: 15 amino acids. Germline lookup yields CDR1 MNHEY and CDR2 SVGAGI.